This T cell receptor beta chain was sequenced for a study of T cell changes during pregnancy in multiple sclerosis. This table comes from immunoSEQ multiplex PCR, and its TCRdb copy is limited to in-frame clones, with some not included. The repertoire holds 50,000 to 65,000 clones, with over 80% as singletons. This CDR3 has 15 amino acids. V lost 4 bases and J lost 2, with 13 bases in between. Per germline, CDR1 SGHRS and CDR2 YFSETQ. The V and J genes are TRBV5-1 and TRBJ1-3, with a weak D call TRBD1 (6 bases). The origin of this receptor is a female donor with multiple sclerosis, enrolled in a pregnancy study. The specimen was CD4+ T cells from peripheral blood mononuclear cells, collected in the first trimester of pregnancy. Written as DNA, the CDR3 is TGCGCCAGCAGCCTGGACAGAACCCCTGGAAACACCATATATTTT. Translation gives CASSLDRTPGNTIYF.